These T cell receptor beta chains were read from a single sample in a study of PD-L1 blockade in urothelial cancer. Some clones are missing from TCRdb's copy, which holds only in-frame ones; the method was immunoSEQ multiplex PCR. The data hold 40,000 to 55,000 clones, with about 89% observed a single time. Sequenced material: PBMCs, taken around atezolizumab (anti-PD-L1) treatment. The receptors here all came from a man between 65 and 85 years old with urothelial cancer. Both conserved end residues are part of each CDR3. D genes are given only for firm matches. Not every row has a clone size; where given, it reads once, few, many or a size class.

v_gene,abundance,d_gene,j_gene,CDR3aa,CDR3nt
TRBV9,.,TRBD2,TRBJ2-3,CASSAHSGTSLPYF,TGTGCCAGCAGCGCTCATTCCGGGACTAGTCTCCCGTATTTT
TRBV15,.,TRBD1,TRBJ1-1,CATKDRQNTEAFF,TGTGCCACCAAGGACAGGCAGAACACTGAAGCTTTCTTT
TRBV28,.,.,TRBJ1-3,CASHTGGPPGNTIYF,TGTGCCAGCCACACCGGGGGGCCCCCGGGAAACACCATATATTTT
TRBV5-6,.,TRBD1,TRBJ2-5,CASSLDRGTQETQYF,TGTGCCAGCAGCTTGGACAGGGGGACCCAAGAGACCCAGTACTTC
TRBV11-2,.,.,TRBJ2-7,CASSLGTTYEQYF,TGTGCCAGCAGCTTAGGGACTACCTACGAGCAGTACTTC
TRBV19,.,TRBD2,TRBJ2-4,CASTRERGNIQYF,TGTGCCAGTACGCGGGAGAGGGGAAACATTCAGTACTTC
TRBV9,.,TRBD2,TRBJ2-2,CASSIGTSGRQSGELFF,TGTGCCAGCAGCATCGGGACTAGCGGGAGGCAGAGCGGGGAGCTGTTTTTT
TRBV7-8,.,TRBD2,TRBJ2-5,CASLTSGSSGLETQYF,TGTGCCAGCCTGACTAGCGGGAGTTCGGGTTTAGAGACCCAGTACTTC
TRBV28,.,TRBD1,TRBJ1-2,CASSIPGQPSGYTF,TGTGCCAGCAGTATACCGGGACAGCCGTCTGGCTACACCTTC
TRBV12-5,.,TRBD1,TRBJ2-5,CASGLGDRGQETQYF,TGTGCTAGTGGTTTGGGGGACAGGGGCCAAGAGACCCAGTACTTC
TRBV29-1,.,TRBD1,TRBJ1-1,CSARRDRERTEAFF,TGCAGCGCTCGACGGGACAGGGAGAGGACTGAAGCTTTCTTT
TRBV7-3,.,TRBD2,TRBJ2-1,CASSLTTTSGSLNEQFF,TGTGCCAGCAGCTTAACGACGACTAGCGGGAGCCTCAATGAGCAGTTCTTC
TRBV7-6,.,TRBD1,TRBJ1-4,CASSLNRGVEKLFF,TGTGCCAGCAGCTTAAACAGGGGGGTTGAAAAACTGTTTTTT
TRBV7-2,.,.,TRBJ2-3,CASSLDPKGLHTDTQYF,TGTGCCAGCAGCTTAGATCCGAAGGGACTTCACACAGATACGCAGTATTTT
TRBV28,.,.,TRBJ1-2,CASSLYRDYDGYTF,TGTGCCAGCAGTTTATACAGGGATTATGATGGCTACACCTTC
TRBV9,.,TRBD1,TRBJ2-1,CASSVEGARDEQFF,TGTGCCAGCAGCGTAGAGGGGGCCCGGGATGAGCAGTTCTTC
TRBV7-3,.,.,TRBJ1-2,CASRPTGNGYTF,TGTGCCAGCAGACCAACAGGGAATGGCTACACCTTC
TRBV29-1,.,.,TRBJ1-2,CSVREGGYGYTF,TGCAGCGTCAGGGAGGGTGGCTATGGCTACACCTTC
TRBV7-8,.,TRBD1,TRBJ1-4,CASSLGTGGFIEEKLFF,TGTGCCAGCAGCTTAGGGACAGGGGGTTTTATCGAGGAAAAACTGTTTTTT
TRBV5-4,.,TRBD2,TRBJ2-2,CASSPRFGRANTGELFF,TGTGCCAGCAGCCCCCGATTCGGGAGGGCGAACACCGGGGAGCTGTTTTTT
TRBV5-1,.,.,TRBJ2-1,CASSLAAGLDEQFF,TGCGCCAGCAGCTTGGCCGCAGGGCTGGATGAGCAGTTCTTC
TRBV19,.,TRBD1,TRBJ2-7,CASSSGQSYEQYF,TGTGCCAGTAGTTCGGGACAGTCCTACGAGCAGTACTTC
TRBV4-1,.,TRBD2,TRBJ2-7,CASSQVNSGVSYEQYF,TGCGCCAGCAGCCAAGTAAATAGCGGGGTTTCCTACGAGCAGTACTTC
TRBV28,.,.,TRBJ1-5,CASRTEAGGDNQPQHF,TGTGCCAGCAGGACAGAAGCGGGGGGTGATAATCAGCCCCAGCATTTT
TRBV4-1,.,TRBD2,TRBJ2-5,CASSQGLAGTQETQYF,TGCGCCAGCAGCCAAGGGCTAGCGGGAACCCAAGAGACCCAGTACTTC
TRBV4-1,.,TRBD1,TRBJ1-4,CASSQVQTGQNEKLFF,TGCGCCAGCAGCCAAGTCCAGACAGGGCAAAATGAAAAACTGTTTTTT
TRBV15,few,TRBD1,TRBJ1-3,CATSRTGIDGNTIYF,TGTGCCACCAGCAGGACAGGGATTGACGGAAACACCATATATTTT
TRBV29-1,few,.,TRBJ2-2,CSVMRTANTGELFF,TGCAGCGTAATGAGGACAGCCAACACCGGGGAGCTGTTTTTT
TRBV19,.,.,TRBJ2-7,CASSPGRTTYSSYEQYF,TGTGCCAGTAGTCCGGGACGGACTACGTATAGCTCCTACGAGCAGTACTTC
TRBV7-6,.,.,TRBJ1-1,CASSLVGGQGTEAFF,TGTGCCAGCAGCTTAGTGGGGGGGCAGGGCACTGAAGCTTTCTTT
TRBV10-1,.,TRBD2,TRBJ2-7,CASSESRRASREVPYEQYF,TGCGCCAGCAGTGAGTCGCGGAGGGCTAGTCGGGAGGTTCCCTACGAGCAGTACTTC
TRBV15,.,.,TRBJ1-3,CATSSSGNTIYF,TGTGCCACCTCATCCTCTGGAAACACCATATATTTT
TRBV10-3,few,TRBD1,TRBJ2-7,CAISERTGSYEQYF,TGTGCCATCAGTGAGAGGACAGGATCCTACGAGCAGTACTTC
TRBV11-1,.,TRBD1,TRBJ2-3,CASRRGGSTDTQYF,TGTGCCAGCAGACGAGGGGGCAGCACAGATACGCAGTATTTT
TRBV28,.,.,TRBJ2-5,CASVPGVQETQYF,TGTGCCAGCGTTCCGGGGGTCCAAGAGACCCAGTACTTC
TRBV6-5,.,TRBD2,TRBJ2-1,CASSRAGGQEQFF,TGTGCCAGCAGTCGGGCGGGGGGACAAGAGCAGTTCTTC
TRBV27,.,.,TRBJ2-5,CASRLRWGGGETQYF,TGTGCCAGCAGGCTCAGGTGGGGGGGCGGGGAGACCCAGTACTTC
TRBV28,.,.,TRBJ1-4,CASSLGQGRAEKLFF,TGTGCCAGCAGTTTAGGGCAGGGGCGGGCTGAAAAACTGTTTTTT
TRBV19,.,TRBD1,TRBJ2-3,CASSMGRPGQGTDTQYF,TGTGCCAGTAGTATGGGAAGACCGGGACAGGGCACAGATACGCAGTATTTT
TRBV6-1,.,.,TRBJ2-1,CASSEERMNEQFF,TGTGCCAGCAGTGAAGAGAGGATGAATGAGCAGTTCTTC
TRBV27,.,.,TRBJ1-5,CASSSQGSNQPQHF,TGTGCCAGCAGTTCACAGGGTAGCAATCAGCCCCAGCATTTT
TRBV19,.,.,TRBJ2-7,CASSISTATYEQYF,TGTGCCAGTAGTATTTCGACAGCCACCTACGAGCAGTACTTC
TRBV9,.,TRBD2,TRBJ2-1,CASSNLAGFYNEQFF,TGTGCCAGCAGCAACCTAGCGGGATTTTACAATGAGCAGTTCTTC
TRBV5-1,.,TRBD2,TRBJ2-5,CASSLLAGYQETQYF,TGCGCCAGCAGCTTGCTAGCGGGGTACCAAGAGACCCAGTACTTC
TRBV9,.,TRBD2,TRBJ2-3,CASSVAAGGNTDTQYF,TGTGCCAGCAGCGTAGCAGCGGGAGGCAACACAGATACGCAGTATTTT
TRBV7-2,.,.,TRBJ2-3,CASSYAVGSDTQYF,TGTGCCAGCAGCTACGCGGTTGGGTCGGATACGCAGTATTTT
TRBV5-4,.,TRBD2,TRBJ2-1,CASRGVRTSGRNEQFF,TGTGCCAGCCGAGGGGTCCGGACTAGCGGGAGGAATGAGCAGTTCTTC
TRBV9,.,TRBD2,TRBJ2-7,CASSGGLAGEYEQYF,TGTGCCAGCAGCGGGGGACTAGCGGGAGAATACGAGCAGTACTTC
TRBV29-1,.,.,TRBJ1-5,CSVTQGSVGNQPQHF,TGCAGCGTTACCCAGGGCTCGGTGGGCAATCAGCCCCAGCATTTT
TRBV7-9,.,.,TRBJ2-2,CASSLSGGAPGELFF,TGTGCCAGCAGCTTATCTGGCGGGGCTCCCGGGGAGCTGTTTTTT
TRBV4-1,.,TRBD1,TRBJ1-3,CASSQDIPRTGTGTSEGNTIYF,TGCGCCAGCAGCCAAGATATTCCCCGTACCGGGACAGGGACATCGGAGGGAAACACCATATATTTT
TRBV11-2,.,.,TRBJ2-1,CASSPRNSAYNEQFF,TGTGCCAGCAGCCCCCGGAACAGTGCCTACAATGAGCAGTTCTTC
TRBV2,.,.,TRBJ1-4,CASRAATNEKLFF,TGTGCCAGCAGGGCCGCAACTAATGAAAAACTGTTTTTT